The subject of this entry is one T cell receptor beta chain. Its antigen is unknown. The sample belongs to a study of T cell responses to AZD1222 COVID-19 vaccine. V was pared by 6 bases and J by 6 bases, with 24 bases between. In germline, CDR1 is MNHEY, CDR2 SVGEGT. This CDR3 region has 17 residues. General observations from the study: A mostly white British donor set with more females was recruited, and clonal diversity was possibly underestimated. The CD4 TCRs associated with vaccination extended across spike and predominated at 160-218 and 743-854.

Assay used: immunoSEQ multiplex PCR; TCRdb lists only in-frame clones, some missing. The sample consists of roughly 78,000 clones, roughly four fifths of them appearing once. The chain uses TRBV6-2 or TRBV6-3 and TRBJ2-1; D is perhaps TRBD2 (6 bases). Material: peripheral blood, obtained on day 0 of AZD1222 vaccination. This receptor was obtained from an adult in good health. In DNA, the CDR3 is TGTGCCAGCAGCCAATCTAATAGCGGAGGTATTATCAATGAGCAGTTCTTC. Translation: CASSQSNSGGIINEQFF.